The rows below give T cell receptor beta chains drawn from one sample of a study of T cells in Graves' hyperthyroidism and ophthalmopathy. TCRdb itself ran the multiplex PCR reads through MiXCR, one entry per CDR3 protein. The data contain fewer than 750,000 distinct CDR3 sequences, roughly 15% of them singletons. The material sequenced was blood. The receptors derive from a woman between 50 and 59 years old with Graves' ophthalmopathy. CDR3s include the opening cysteine and the closing phenylalanine or tryptophan. D genes are given only for firm matches. Not all rows give a size; the values are once, few, many and, for expanded clones, a class.

D	V	J	size	CDR3	DNA
.	TRBV24-1	TRBJ2-2	.	CATSDLQENANTGELFF	TGTGCCACCAGTGATTTACAGGAGAACGCGAACACCGGGGAGCTGTTTTTT
TRBD1	TRBV6-2/TRBV6-3	TRBJ2-6	.	CAGQGSGANVLTF	TGTGCCGGACAGGGGAGCGGGGCCAACGTCCTGACTTTC
TRBD2	TRBV20-1	TRBJ2-5	many	CSARTRGETQYF	TGCAGTGCCCGGACTAGAGGGGAGACCCAGTACTTC
TRBD1	TRBV7-2	TRBJ2-4	many	CASSLTGVFDKNIQYF	TGTGCCAGCAGCTTAACAGGGGTGTTTGACAAAAACATTCAGTACTTC
.	TRBV3-1	TRBJ2-5	few	CASSQDMGIQETQYF	TGTGCCAGCAGCCAAGATATGGGGATCCAAGAGACCCAGTACTTC
.	TRBV29-1	TRBJ2-3	many	CSVEKRLDTQYF	TGCAGCGTTGAAAAGAGACTGGATACGCAGTATTTT
TRBD1	TRBV14	TRBJ1-4	few	CASSFAPGQGNEKLFF	TGTGCCAGCAGTTTCGCTCCGGGACAGGGGAATGAAAAACTGTTTTTT
.	TRBV7-7	TRBJ2-7	many	CASSPGTTRNYEQYF	TGTGCTAGCAGCCCCGGGACCACCCGGAACTACGAGCAGTACTTC
TRBD2	TRBV7-7	TRBJ2-1	many	CASSRRGGTSGFDEQFF	TGTGCTAGCAGCCGCAGAGGGGGGACTAGCGGGTTCGATGAGCAGTTCTTC
TRBD2	TRBV30	TRBJ2-1	many	CALTRTSGSYNEQFF	TGTGCTCTTACTCGGACTAGCGGGAGCTACAATGAGCAGTTCTTC
TRBD1	TRBV7-9	TRBJ2-3	many	CASSHSGTGEPDTQYF	TGTGCCAGCAGCCACTCCGGGACAGGGGAGCCCGATACGCAGTATTTT
.	TRBV10-3	TRBJ2-6	.	CAISDGFANVLTF	TGTGCCATCTCAGACGGTTTTGCCAACGTCCTGACTTTC
.	TRBV30	TRBJ1-4	many	CAWSSSGKKLFF	TGTGCCTGGAGTTCGAGTGGGAAAAAACTGTTTTTT
.	TRBV12-3/TRBV12-4	TRBJ1-5	many	CASNSKGLNQPQHF	TGTGCCAGCAATTCGAAGGGTCTCAATCAGCCCCAGCATTTT
.	TRBV12-3/TRBV12-4	TRBJ2-1	few	CASSLMGAYNEQFF	TGTGCCAGCAGTTTAATGGGGGCTTACAATGAGCAGTTCTTC
.	TRBV20-1	TRBJ2-5	.	CSAPGVGETQYF	TGCAGTGCGCCCGGTGTCGGGGAGACCCAGTACTTC
.	TRBV20-1	TRBJ2-3	.	CSARASPFVSGTKTDTQYF	TGCAGTGCTAGGGCTTCGCCTTTTGTTTCTGGCACCAAAACAGATACGCAGTATTTT
.	TRBV7-9	TRBJ2-7	many	CASSLARDGREQYF	TGTGCCAGCAGCTTAGCCAGGGATGGGCGCGAGCAGTACTTC
.	TRBV9	TRBJ1-4	.	CASSVGSSRGDREKLFF	TGTGCCAGCAGCGTAGGATCGTCGAGGGGAGATCGGGAAAAACTGTTTTTT
TRBD2	TRBV20-1	TRBJ2-3	many	CSARGSGDTQYF	TGCAGTGCTCGCGGGAGCGGAGATACGCAGTATTTT
.	TRBV6-1	TRBJ1-2	.	CASRPTQGYGYTF	TGTGCCAGCAGGCCCACCCAGGGCTATGGCTACACCTTC
TRBD2	TRBV29-1	TRBJ2-7	.	CSGALAGESYEQYF	TGCAGCGGGGCCCTAGCGGGAGAATCCTACGAGCAGTACTTC
.	TRBV19	TRBJ2-7	few	CASSRQNGYEQYF	TGTGCCAGTAGTAGACAGAATGGGTACGAGCAGTACTTC
.	TRBV24-1	TRBJ1-2	few	CATSEIGRGYTF	TGTGCCACCAGTGAAATAGGGAGAGGCTACACCTTC
TRBD1	TRBV12-3/TRBV12-4	TRBJ1-2	few	CASSLRTGNVGYTF	TGTGCCAGCAGTTTAAGGACAGGGAACGTTGGCTACACCTTC
TRBD1	TRBV27	TRBJ1-2	.	CASSSYAQGASGYTF	TGTGCCAGCAGTTCCTACGCACAGGGGGCGTCCGGCTACACCTTC
TRBD1	TRBV7-2	TRBJ1-1	many	CASSLRQGALAEAFF	TGTGCCAGCAGCCTACGACAGGGGGCTTTAGCTGAAGCTTTCTTT
TRBD2	TRBV30	TRBJ2-1	many	CAWRVPSGNNEQFF	TGTGCCTGGAGGGTCCCTAGCGGGAACAATGAGCAGTTCTTC
.	TRBV7-8	TRBJ2-2	many	CASSQWTANTGELFF	TGTGCCAGCAGCCAATGGACGGCGAACACCGGGGAGCTGTTTTTT
.	TRBV28	TRBJ2-1	few	CASSRGNPSYNEQFF	TGTGCCAGCAGTCGGGGGAATCCCTCGTACAATGAGCAGTTCTTC
.	TRBV20-1	TRBJ2-5	.	CSTNRGGQETQYF	TGCAGTACCAACAGGGGAGGCCAAGAGACCCAGTACTTC
.	TRBV9	TRBJ1-2	.	CASSSGQPIPYGYTF	TGTGCCAGCAGCTCGGGACAACCAATACCCTATGGCTACACCTTC
TRBD1	TRBV24-1	TRBJ2-5	many	CATSDTGTAQETQYF	TGTGCCACCAGTGATACTGGGACAGCCCAAGAGACCCAGTACTTC
.	TRBV7-9	TRBJ2-7	many	CASSPWAAYEQYF	TGTGCCAGCAGCCCTTGGGCGGCATACGAGCAGTACTTC
.	TRBV9	TRBJ2-3	.	CASSVRWGFTDTQYF	TGTGCCAGCAGCGTACGCTGGGGATTCACAGATACGCAGTATTTT
TRBD1	TRBV5-1	TRBJ2-5	many	CASSSGQIQETQYF	TGCGCCAGCAGCTCGGGACAGATCCAAGAGACCCAGTACTTC
TRBD2	TRBV2	TRBJ2-5	few	CASSEWGTIIETQYF	TGTGCCAGCAGTGAATGGGGGACTATAATAGAGACCCAGTACTTC
TRBD2	TRBV5-1	TRBJ2-3	many	CASSPTPLAGLTDTQYF	TGCGCCAGCAGCCCAACGCCACTAGCGGGGCTCACAGATACGCAGTATTTT
TRBD2	TRBV19	TRBJ2-1	.	CASSGEGLAGRLAQFF	TGTGCCAGTAGTGGAGAGGGACTAGCGGGAAGATTAGCGCAGTTCTTC
TRBD1	TRBV10-3	TRBJ1-1	.	CAIRPGTGATEAFF	TGTGCCATCAGGCCCGGGACAGGGGCCACTGAAGCTTTCTTT
.	TRBV27	TRBJ2-7	many	CATQGWDYEQYF	TGTGCCACACAGGGATGGGACTACGAGCAGTACTTC
.	TRBV5-1	TRBJ2-1	many	CASSFSTYNEQFF	TGCGCCAGCAGCTTCTCTACATACAATGAGCAGTTCTTC
.	TRBV29-1	TRBJ2-6	many	CSVNFWANVLTF	TGCAGCGTGAATTTCTGGGCCAACGTCCTGACTTTC
.	TRBV6-1	TRBJ1-2	many	CASKQDRGRADGYTF	TGTGCCAGCAAACAGGACCGGGGGCGAGCGGATGGCTACACCTTC
TRBD2	TRBV7-3	TRBJ2-2	.	CASSLTGGKAGELFF	TGTGCCAGCAGCTTAACCGGGGGGAAAGCCGGGGAGCTGTTTTTT
.	TRBV7-9	TRBJ2-3	many	CASSRKIPRLEVGTDTQYF	TGTGCCAGCAGCCGAAAAATACCAAGACTAGAGGTTGGCACAGATACGCAGTATTTT
TRBD1	TRBV9	TRBJ1-2	few	CASSRGTGLMMGGYTF	TGTGCCAGCAGCAGAGGGACAGGGTTAATGATGGGCGGCTACACCTTC
.	TRBV6-2/TRBV6-3	TRBJ2-1	many	CASSYDSPSSYNEQFF	TGTGCCAGCAGTTACGACAGTCCAAGCTCCTACAATGAGCAGTTCTTC
TRBD2	TRBV2	TRBJ2-1	many	CASTNRKLAGFFFNEQFF	TGTGCCAGCACCAATAGGAAGTTAGCGGGATTTTTTTTCAATGAGCAGTTCTTC
TRBD2	TRBV29-1	TRBJ2-2	.	CSAREAGGNTGELFF	TGCAGCGCTCGAGAGGCGGGAGGGAACACCGGGGAGCTGTTTTTT
.	TRBV5-5	TRBJ1-4	.	CASSSPTGEKLFF	TGTGCCAGCAGCTCCCCGACCGGAGAAAAACTGTTTTTT
.	TRBV28	TRBJ1-1	few	CGLRGTNTEAFF	TGTGGTCTTAGGGGGACGAACACTGAAGCTTTCTTT
.	TRBV12-3/TRBV12-4	TRBJ1-2	.	CDSSQARGGYGYTF	TGTGACAGCAGCCAAGCTAGGGGAGGATATGGCTACACCTTC
.	TRBV25-1	TRBJ2-7	few	CASSDPTGSHAQYF	TGTGCCAGCAGTGACCCGACGGGTAGCCACGCGCAGTACTTC